This T cell receptor beta chain emerged from a study of cytomegalovirus exposure and HLA in healthy donors. The PCR ran on 60 Vbeta and 13 Jbeta primers. This table comes from immunoSEQ multiplex PCR, and its TCRdb copy is limited to in-frame clones, with some not included. The table shows 190,000 or so clones, with around four fifths occurring only once. The CDR3 loop spans 15 amino acids. Germline assignment: CDR1 SEHNR and CDR2 FQNEAQ (reference sequence). V lost 5 bases and J 3 bases, leaving 15 bases between the germline ends. This clonotype was sampled from a woman aged 50 to 60 in good health and CMV-seropositive. The chain joins TRBV7-9 to TRBJ2-3; maybe TRBD1 (5 bases). The source material was PBMCs. The CDR3 region is CASSQTGRQTDTQYF. As DNA, the CDR3 is TGTGCCAGCAGCCAAACAGGCAGACAGACAGATACGCAGTATTTT. The full variable domain, completed using reference TRBV7-9 and TRBJ2-3, is DTGVSQNPRHKITKRGQNVTFRCDPISEHNRLYWYRQTLGQGPEFLTYFQNEAQLEKSRLLSDRFSAERPKGSFSTLEIQRTEQGDSAMYLCASSQTGRQTDTQYFGPGTRLTVL.